The 15 T cell receptor beta chains below come from one sample, sequenced in a study of cytomegalovirus exposure and HLA in healthy donors. The PCR made use of 60 Vbeta and 13 Jbeta primers. Libraries were prepared by immunoSEQ multiplex PCR; TCRdb keeps only in-frame clonotypes and omits some of them. The data show about 160,000 clones, around 76% seen once. What was sequenced was PBMCs. These receptors originate from a girl aged 5 to 17 in good health and CMV-seropositive.

This chain connects TRBV29-1 to TRBJ1-1; possibly TRBD1 for D (5 bases). The CDR3 consists of 13 residues. CDR1 is SQVTM and CDR2 is ANQGSEA in the germline V gene. CDR3 nucleotide sequence: TGCAACACCCGCGGGGACGTGGGCACTGAAGCTTTCTTT. This translates into CNTRGDVGTEAFF.

V usage is TRBV28 and J usage is TRBJ1-5; D is undetermined. The length of the CDR3 is 15 residues. The V and J ends lost 5 bases and 3 bases respectively, with 14 bases between them. The germline gives CDR1 MDHEN, CDR2 SYDVKM. Written as DNA, the CDR3 is TGTGCCAGCAGTGAACTCCCAGGCTACAATCAGCCCCAGCATTTT. Its protein product is CASSELPGYNQPQHF.

On this clone: Germline and junction disagree at one end, which may indicate a read error. The gene calls are TRBV7-7 and TRBJ2-3; 7 positions agree with TRBD1. CDR3 length: 14 residues. Germline CDR1 and CDR2: SSHAT and FNYEAQ (reference sequence). CDR3 amino acids: CASSLDTGADTQYF. The CDR3 bases are TGTGCTAGCAGCTTAGACACAGGGGCGGATACGCAGTATTTT.

The chain combines TRBV7-8 with TRBJ1-3; the D is unclear. The CDR3 loop spans 16 amino acids. V was cut by 2 bases and J by 8 bases, with 19 bases left in between. Germline V gives CDR1 SGHVS, CDR2 FQNEAQ. The CDR3 DNA sequence: TGTGCCAGCAGCTTACCTCGAGAGAGGATGTCTCACACCATATATTTT. This gives the protein CASSLPRERMSHTIYF. The full variable domain, completed using reference TRBV7-8 and TRBJ1-3, is GAGVSQSPRYKVAKRGQDVALRCDPISGHVSLFWYQQALGQGPEFLTYFQNEAQLDKSGLPSDRFFAERPEGSVSTLKIQRTQQEDSAVYLCASSLPRERMSHTIYFGEGSWLTVV.

V usage is TRBV6-5 and J usage is TRBJ2-7; TRBD2 aligns across 11 bases. Trimming removed 4 bases from V and 7 bases from J; junction bases left unmatched: 6. CDR3 size: 14 residues. Germline lookup yields CDR1 MNHEY and CDR2 SVGAGI. DNA of the CDR3: TGTGCCAGCAGTTCGGCTAGCGGGAGGCGAGAGCAGTACTTC. Encoded protein: CASSSASGRREQYF.

V is TRBV6-1 and J is TRBJ1-1; D gene unclear. The CDR3 spans 14 residues. The V end lost 6 bases, the J end lost 4 bases, and 15 bases lay between the germline ends. From germline, CDR1 is MNHNS and CDR2 SASEGT. The CDR3 region is CASSLGASLTEAFF. CDR3 nucleotides: TGTGCCAGCAGCCTCGGAGCCTCCCTCACTGAAGCTTTCTTT.

The J gene is TRBJ2-5, the V gene TRBV6-6, with unresolved D. The germline gives CDR1 MNHNY, CDR2 SVGAGI (reference sequence). Trimming removed 2 bases from V and 2 bases from J, with 15 bases in between. This CDR3 has 16 amino acids. The CDR3 reads CASSYSGSSTQETQYF. CDR3 nucleotides: TGTGCCAGCAGTTACAGTGGCTCTAGTACTCAAGAGACCCAGTACTTC.

V usage is TRBV18 and J usage is TRBJ1-5, with 8 bases matching TRBD1. This CDR3 contains 13 residues. The V gene end was trimmed by 4 bases and the J gene end by 10 bases; junction bases not matched to a gene: 6. Germline CDR1 KGHSH, CDR2 LQKENI. CDR3 sequence: CASSRSDRDPQHF. As DNA, the CDR3 is TGTGCCAGCTCACGTTCGGACAGGGACCCCCAGCATTTT. The full variable domain, in which reference TRBV18 and TRBJ1-5 provide the parts outside the CDR3, is NAGVMQNPRHLVRRRGQEARLRCSPMKGHSHVYWYRQLPEEGLKFMVYLQKENIIDESGMPKERFSAEFPKEGPSILRIQQVVRGDSAAYFCASSRSDRDPQHFGDGTRLSIL.

In this sample, this clone turned up once. The CDR3 sequence: CASSPQGAGGLEQFF. The CDR3 DNA reads as TGCGCCAGCAGCCCCCAGGGAGCGGGGGGGCTTGAGCAGTTCTTC. This rearrangement joins TRBV4-3 to TRBJ2-1, with 10 bases lining up with TRBD2. V was pared by 4 bases and J by 9 bases, with 9 bases of the junction left unmatched. The germline V gene has CDR1 LGHNA and CDR2 YSLEER. The CDR3 totals 15 residues.

The rearrangement links TRBV7-3 to TRBJ2-3; D might be TRBD1 (5 bases). CDR1 is SGHTA and CDR2 is FQGTGA in the germline V gene. The CDR3 has 17 residues. Trimming took 5 bases from V and 0 from J, leaving 18 bases between them. The DNA of the CDR3 is TGTGCCAGCAGCCCCTCCCGGTGGCAGGGAAGCACAGATACGCAGTATTTT. Encoded protein: CASSPSRWQGSTDTQYF.

The chain employs TRBV27 and TRBJ2-2, with 8 bases matching TRBD1. The CDR3 loop spans 16 amino acids. Unmatched junction bases numbered 6, after V lost 3 bases and J lost 3 bases. Germline CDR1 is MNHEY and CDR2 is SMNVEV (reference sequence). For the CDR3, the DNA is TGTGCCAGCAGTTTCGTTCCGGACAGGGACACCGGGGAGCTGTTTTTT. Its protein is CASSFVPDRDTGELFF.

The chain is built from TRBV19 and TRBJ1-2, with 9 bases lining up with TRBD1. The V gene's germline CDR1 is LNHDA and CDR2 SQIVND (reference sequence). Trimming took 3 bases from V and 1 from J; bases not matched to a gene: 6. The CDR3 extends over 16 amino acids. The chain's CDR3 is CASSMIETGGNYGYTF. As DNA, the CDR3 is TGTGCCAGTAGTATGATTGAGACAGGGGGTAACTATGGCTACACCTTC. The variable domain in full, completed from reference TRBV19 and TRBJ1-2, reads DGGITQSPKYLFRKEGQNVTLSCEQNLNHDAMYWYRQDPGQGLRLIYYSQIVNDFQKGDIAEGYSVSREKKESFPLTVTSAQKNPTAFYLCASSMIETGGNYGYTFGSGTRLTVV.

V usage is TRBV7-3 and J usage is TRBJ2-1, with 7 bases that match TRBD2. Germline CDR1 and CDR2: SGHTA and FQGTGA. This CDR3 spans 15 amino acids. V lost 5 bases to trimming and J lost 0 bases; unmatched junction nucleotides: 4. The CDR3 sequence: CASSPSGGSYNEQFF. The CDR3 coding sequence is TGTGCCAGCAGCCCTTCGGGAGGCTCCTACAATGAGCAGTTCTTC.

The rearrangement joins TRBV29-1 to TRBJ2-2; maybe TRBD2 (6 bases). V gave up 3 bases and J gave up 5 bases, with 7 bases separating them. Looked up from germline, CDR1 is SQVTM and CDR2 is ANQGSEA. This CDR3 is built from 12 residues. CDR3 region: CSVDGGTGELFF. DNA for the CDR3: TGCAGCGTTGATGGGGGGACCGGGGAGCTGTTTTTT.

The chain combines TRBV10-3 with TRBJ2-3, with TRBD2 matching over 11 bases. This CDR3 contains 18 residues. The V gene's germline CDR1 is ENHRY and CDR2 SYGVKD. Germline trimming cut 0 bases from V and 0 bases from J; bases unmatched to any gene: 5. The CDR3: CAISESASGGTSTDTQYF. In DNA, the CDR3 is TGTGCCATCAGTGAGTCGGCTAGCGGGGGGACTAGCACAGATACGCAGTATTTT.